What follows are 4 T cell receptor beta chains derived from one specimen sequenced in a study of control samples from healthy donors and cancer patients. Assay used: immunoSEQ multiplex PCR; TCRdb lists only in-frame clones, some missing. In the table there are some 120,000 clones, about 88% of which are singletons. Sequencing was done on a sample of blood. The receptor source for this set is a woman aged 70-85 years in good health.

The chain has TRBV12-3 or TRBV12-4 and TRBJ2-7, with TRBD2 matching over 8 bases. The CDR3 covers 12 residues. V lost 9 bases and J lost 6; bases outside the gene matches: 7. The DNA for the CDR3 is TGTGCCAGTCAGGGCGGGGGGATCGAGCAGTACTTC. Amino acids: CASQGGGIEQYF.

This chain links TRBV6-6 with TRBJ2-3; weak D call: TRBD2 (5 bases). With 2 bases removed from V and 4 bases from J, the gap between germline ends came to 16 bases. Germline assignment: CDR1 MNHNY and CDR2 SVGAGI (reference sequence). The CDR3 extends over 16 amino acids. The CDR3 sequence is CASSYGILGGSDTQYF. The CDR3 DNA follows: TGTGCCAGCAGTTACGGTATACTAGGCGGATCAGATACGCAGTATTTT.

This clone was recorded once. The rearrangement links TRBV6-5 to TRBJ1-3; D is uncertain. The CDR3 is 16 residues long. The V end lost 0 bases, the J end lost 4 bases, and 13 bases lay between the germline ends. Per the germline V gene, CDR1 is MNHEY and CDR2 is SVGAGI. CDR3 residues: CASSYSAPKRGNTIYF. The CDR3 DNA follows: TGTGCCAGCAGTTACTCTGCCCCAAAGCGGGGAAACACCATATATTTT.

The rearrangement joins TRBV11-2 to TRBJ2-5, with TRBD2 identical over 11 bases. This CDR3 spans 15 amino acids. CDR1 is SGHAT and CDR2 is FQNNGV in the germline V gene. Trimming removed 3 bases from V and 5 bases from J; junction bases left unmatched: 5. CDR3 sequence reads: CASSFSGGEKETQYF. In nucleotides, the CDR3 is TGTGCCAGCAGCTTTAGCGGGGGGGAAAAGGAGACCCAGTACTTC.